Presented here are 15 T cell receptor beta chains from one specimen sequenced in a study of blood T cell repertoires in COVID-19. The assay was immunoSEQ multiplex PCR, and TCRdb's table has in-frame clones only and misses some. The sample holds about 23,000 clones, around 94% seen once. The sample consisted of peripheral blood. These receptors came from a woman between 50 and 59 years old with active COVID-19.

The chain is built from TRBV5-4 and TRBJ1-6; TRBD1 aligns across 10 bases. This CDR3 region has 15 residues. Germline V CDR1 and CDR2: SGHNT, YYREEE (reference sequence). Trimming took 3 bases from V and 8 from J; bases not matched to a gene: 5. The CDR3: CASSSGQGDHSPLHF. The CDR3 DNA sequence: TGTGCCAGCAGCTCAGGACAGGGGGATCATTCACCCCTCCACTTT.

This clone was seen just once. This sequence joins TRBV28 and TRBJ1-2, with D maybe TRBD1 (6 bases). Per germline, CDR1 MDHEN and CDR2 SYDVKM. Trimming took off 0 bases at V and 3 bases at J, with 14 bases between the two ends. This CDR3 has 16 residues. CDR3 bases: TGTGCCAGCAGTTTATGGTGGGCAGGGGCGTACTATGGCTACACCTTC. It translates to CASSLWWAGAYYGYTF.

The genes are TRBV19 and TRBJ2-7; 8 nucleotides match TRBD2. Germline V CDR1 and CDR2: LNHDA, SQIVND (reference sequence). The CDR3 covers 15 residues. J gave up 2 bases and V 3 bases, and 6 bases lay outside the gene matches. The CDR3 loop is CASSIESGGPYEQYF. The CDR3 region has the DNA TGTGCCAGTAGTATCGAGAGCGGGGGCCCCTACGAGCAGTACTTC.

This clone was observed a handful of times. The V gene is TRBV3-1 (or the pseudogene TRBV3-2), the J gene TRBJ1-1; 8 bases are shared with TRBD1. The CDR3 sequence is 16 residues long. Looked up from germline, CDR1 is LGHDT and CDR2 is YNNKEL (reference sequence). V lost 4 bases and J lost 4; bases outside the gene matches: 11. CDR3 sequence (DNA): TGTGCCAGCAGCCCGGGCGGGCAGGGGGCAATCACTGAAGCTTTCTTT. Protein product: CASSPGGQGAITEAFF.

This chain uses TRBV18 with TRBJ1-1; unclear D gene. This CDR3 has 15 amino acids. Germline values: CDR1 KGHSH, CDR2 LQKENI. V lost 0 bases to trimming and J lost 0 bases, with 8 bases between them. The chain's CDR3 is CASSPPGPLNTEAFF. CDR3 sequence (DNA): TGTGCCAGCTCACCACCGGGCCCACTGAACACTGAAGCTTTCTTT.

The chain employs TRBV10-1 and TRBJ2-2, with TRBD1 identical over 7 bases. The germline V gene encodes CDR1 WNHNN and CDR2 SYGVQD (reference sequence). The J segment lost 1 base and the V segment lost 6 bases, leaving 5 bases of the junction unmatched. The CDR3 is 15 residues long. DNA of the CDR3: TGCGCCAGCAGCGATGGACAGGTGAACACCGGGGAGCTGTTTTTT. Protein sequence: CASSDGQVNTGELFF.

The V and J genes are TRBV15 and TRBJ2-1; 7 bases line up with TRBD2. V lost 5 bases and J lost 9; bases outside the gene matches: 4. Germline assignment: CDR1 LNHNV and CDR2 YYDKDF (reference sequence). This CDR3 is built from 12 residues. The CDR3 DNA follows: TGTGCCACCAGCTGGGGGGGTTCTGAGCAGTTCTTC. Its protein product is CATSWGGSEQFF.

The rearrangement joins TRBV28 to TRBJ1-5, with D unclear. Germline loops: CDR1 MDHEN, CDR2 SYDVKM. This CDR3 is 15 amino acids long. The V end lost 7 bases, the J end lost 3 bases, and 16 bases lay between the germline ends. The CDR3 sequence: CASNKGGGSNQPQHF. DNA for the CDR3: TGTGCCAGCAACAAAGGCGGCGGCTCCAATCAGCCCCAGCATTTT.

The chain combines TRBV11-2 with TRBJ1-1, with TRBD1 identical over 11 bases. The ends lost 5 bases at V and 4 bases at J; junction bases unmatched: 3. The CDR3 has 14 amino acids. The germline gives CDR1 SGHAT, CDR2 FQNNGV. CDR3 residues: CASSPGTGGTEAFF. The CDR3 bases are TGTGCCAGCAGCCCCGGGACAGGGGGCACTGAAGCTTTCTTT.

The chain employs TRBV11-2 and TRBJ2-4; 8 positions match TRBD1. V lost 1 base and J lost 8; bases outside the gene matches: 7. Germline assignment: CDR1 SGHAT and CDR2 FQNNGV. CDR3 length equals 15 residues. In nucleotides, the CDR3 is TGTGCCAGCAGCTTAGGGACAGGGACGACGGACATTCAGTACTTC. Translated, it gives CASSLGTGTTDIQYF.

The rearrangement links TRBV5-4 to TRBJ2-1; unclear D gene. The length of the CDR3 is 13 residues. Trimming removed 3 bases at V and 4 bases at J, with 8 bases between. The germline V gene has CDR1 SGHNT and CDR2 YYREEE (reference sequence). CDR3 DNA: TGTGCCAGCAGCTCCCCTTCGTACAATGAGCAGTTCTTC. Protein product: CASSSPSYNEQFF.

This sequence joins TRBV3-1 (or the pseudogene TRBV3-2) and TRBJ2-5, with 10 bases fitting TRBD2. With V trimmed by 0 bases and J by 0 bases, 10 bases remained unmatched. CDR1 and CDR2 (germline): LGHDT, YNNKEL (reference sequence). The CDR3 is made up of 19 amino acids. The CDR3 reads CASSQDVVAGGPHQETQYF. The DNA of the CDR3 is TGTGCCAGCAGCCAAGATGTGGTAGCGGGAGGTCCCCACCAAGAGACCCAGTACTTC.

V gene TRBV28 combines with J gene TRBJ2-3; 9 positions agree with TRBD2. Germline CDR1 is MDHEN and CDR2 is SYDVKM. V gave up 4 bases and J gave up 3 bases; unmatched junction bases: 8. The CDR3 is 16 amino acids. The CDR3 is CASSSPSGRRTDTQYF. In DNA form, the CDR3 reads TGTGCCAGCAGTTCTCCGAGCGGGAGGCGAACAGATACGCAGTATTTT.

J is TRBJ1-2 and V is TRBV7-8; D is unresolved. The CDR3 has 14 amino acids. Trimming cost V 5 bases and J 6 bases, with 16 bases left between them. The germline CDR1 and CDR2 sequences are SGHVS and FQNEAQ. The chain's CDR3 is CASSRSASTNGYTF. For the CDR3, the DNA is TGTGCCAGCAGCCGATCCGCCAGTACGAATGGCTACACCTTC. The entire variable domain, with the rest obtained from reference TRBV7-8 and TRBJ1-2, is as follows: GAGVSQSPRYKVAKRGQDVALRCDPISGHVSLFWYQQALGQGPEFLTYFQNEAQLDKSGLPSDRFFAERPEGSVSTLKIQRTQQEDSAVYLCASSRSASTNGYTFGSGTRLTVV.

The chain joins TRBV7-2 to TRBJ1-2; unclear D gene. Germline CDR1 is SGHTA and CDR2 is FQGNSA. The CDR3 is 13 amino acids. V was clipped by 3 bases and J by 7 bases, with 12 bases between them. Here the CDR3 reads CASSFERVAGYTF. In DNA form, the CDR3 reads TGTGCCAGCAGCTTTGAGAGGGTGGCTGGCTACACCTTC.